This T cell receptor beta chain was sequenced in a study of identical twins. The CDR3 sequence is 17 residues long. Germline loops: CDR1 SGHVS, CDR2 FNYEAQ. J lost 2 bases, V lost 0 bases, and 6 bases had no gene match. MiXCR, applied by TCRdb to the 5' RACE reads, yields one record per CDR3 protein. The sample records roughly 690,000 distinct CDR3 sequences, around 21% being singletons. These sequences were also reported in another study, on T cells expressing NK-cell markers. This second study notes: Six of the donors carried dominant NKG2C+ clonotypes that took up roughly 1.0-7.0% of their CD8+ T cells.

Sample: PBMCs. This receptor was obtained from a woman between 18 and 29 years old in good health. This rearrangement joins TRBV7-6 to TRBJ2-3, with 9 bases identical to TRBD2. The DNA for the CDR3 is TGTGCCAGCAGCTTAGCGGGCGGGGGGGCCTCCACAGATACGCAGTATTTT. It specifies CASSLAGGGASTDTQYF.